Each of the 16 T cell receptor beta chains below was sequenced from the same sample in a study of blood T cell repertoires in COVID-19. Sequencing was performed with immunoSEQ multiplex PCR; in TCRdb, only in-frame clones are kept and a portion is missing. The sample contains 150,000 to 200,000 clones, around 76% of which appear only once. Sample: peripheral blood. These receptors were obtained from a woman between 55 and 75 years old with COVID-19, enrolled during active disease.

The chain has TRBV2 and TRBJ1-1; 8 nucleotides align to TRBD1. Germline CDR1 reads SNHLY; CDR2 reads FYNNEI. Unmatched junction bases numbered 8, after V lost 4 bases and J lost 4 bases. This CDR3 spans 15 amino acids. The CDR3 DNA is TGTGCCAGCAGTGGACAGGGGATTCGGAGCACTGAAGCTTTCTTT. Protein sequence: CASSGQGIRSTEAFF.

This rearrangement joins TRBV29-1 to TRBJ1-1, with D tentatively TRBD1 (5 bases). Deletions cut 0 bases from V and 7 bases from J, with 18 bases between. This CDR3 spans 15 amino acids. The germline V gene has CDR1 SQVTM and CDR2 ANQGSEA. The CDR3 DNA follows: TGCAGCGTTGAAGATTCGGGGCAGCCGCGGGGTGAAGCTTTCTTT. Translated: CSVEDSGQPRGEAFF.

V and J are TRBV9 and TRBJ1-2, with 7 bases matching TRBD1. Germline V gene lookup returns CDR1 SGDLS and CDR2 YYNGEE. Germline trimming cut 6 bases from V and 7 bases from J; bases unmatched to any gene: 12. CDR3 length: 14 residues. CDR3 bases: TGTGCCAGCACGGACAGGACGGGTTTGGGTGGCTACACCTTC. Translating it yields CASTDRTGLGGYTF.

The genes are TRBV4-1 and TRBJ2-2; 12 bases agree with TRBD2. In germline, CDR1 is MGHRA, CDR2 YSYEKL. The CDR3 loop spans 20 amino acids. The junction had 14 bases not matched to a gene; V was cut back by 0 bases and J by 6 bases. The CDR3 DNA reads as TGCGCCAGCAGCCAAGAATCAGCGCTAGCGGGGGGGCCGATGCCCGGGGAGCTGTTTTTT. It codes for CASSQESALAGGPMPGELFF.

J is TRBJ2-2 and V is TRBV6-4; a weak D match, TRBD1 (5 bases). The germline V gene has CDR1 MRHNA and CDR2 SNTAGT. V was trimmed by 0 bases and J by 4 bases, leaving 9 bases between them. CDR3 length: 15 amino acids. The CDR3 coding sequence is TGTGCCAGCAGTGACTCGGGGCTAGGCACCGGGGAGCTGTTTTTT. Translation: CASSDSGLGTGELFF.

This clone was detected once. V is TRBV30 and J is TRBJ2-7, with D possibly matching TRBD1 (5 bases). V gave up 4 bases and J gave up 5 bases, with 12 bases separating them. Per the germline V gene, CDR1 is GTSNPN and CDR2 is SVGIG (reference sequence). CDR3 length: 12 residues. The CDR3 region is CAWKWGRHEQYF. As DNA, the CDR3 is TGTGCCTGGAAGTGGGGCCGACACGAGCAGTACTTC.

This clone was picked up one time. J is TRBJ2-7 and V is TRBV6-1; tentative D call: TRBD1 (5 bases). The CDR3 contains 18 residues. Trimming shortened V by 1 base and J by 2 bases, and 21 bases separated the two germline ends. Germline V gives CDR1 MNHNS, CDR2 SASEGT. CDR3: CASSEGTIRSGRAYEQYV. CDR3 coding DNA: TGTGCCAGCAGTGAAGGAACTATACGAAGTGGCAGGGCCTACGAGCAGTACGTC.

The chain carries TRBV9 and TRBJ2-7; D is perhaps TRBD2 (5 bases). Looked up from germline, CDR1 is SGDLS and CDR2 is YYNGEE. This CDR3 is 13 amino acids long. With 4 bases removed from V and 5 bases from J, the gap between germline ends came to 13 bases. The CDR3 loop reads CASSSGIANEQYV. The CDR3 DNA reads TGTGCCAGCAGCTCCGGGATCGCGAACGAGCAGTACGTC.

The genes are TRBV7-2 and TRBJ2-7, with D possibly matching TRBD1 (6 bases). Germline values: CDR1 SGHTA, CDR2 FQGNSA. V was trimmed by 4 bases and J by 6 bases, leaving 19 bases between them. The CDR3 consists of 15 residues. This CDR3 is CASSSTGQLGSEQYF. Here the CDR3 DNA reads TGTGCCAGCAGCTCCACGGGACAATTGGGTTCCGAGCAGTACTTC.

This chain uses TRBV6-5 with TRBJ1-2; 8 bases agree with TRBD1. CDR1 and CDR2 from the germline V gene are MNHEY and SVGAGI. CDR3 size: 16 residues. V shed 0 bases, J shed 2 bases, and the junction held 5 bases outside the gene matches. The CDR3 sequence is CASSYSPRTGNYGYTF. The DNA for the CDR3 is TGTGCCAGCAGTTACTCGCCACGGACAGGGAACTATGGCTACACCTTC.

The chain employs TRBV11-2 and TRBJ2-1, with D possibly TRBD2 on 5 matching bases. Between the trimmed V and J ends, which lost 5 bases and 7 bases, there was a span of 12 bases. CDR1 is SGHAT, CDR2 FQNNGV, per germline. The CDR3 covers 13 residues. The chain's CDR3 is CASSTSGVNEQFF. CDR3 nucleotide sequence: TGTGCCAGCAGCACCAGCGGAGTTAATGAGCAGTTCTTC.

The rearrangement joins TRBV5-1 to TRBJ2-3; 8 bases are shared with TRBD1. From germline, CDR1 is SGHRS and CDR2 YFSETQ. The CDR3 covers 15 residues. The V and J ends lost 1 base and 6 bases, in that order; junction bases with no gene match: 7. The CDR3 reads CASSLPTGDQDTQYF. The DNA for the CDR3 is TGCGCCAGCAGCTTGCCGACAGGGGACCAGGATACGCAGTATTTT.

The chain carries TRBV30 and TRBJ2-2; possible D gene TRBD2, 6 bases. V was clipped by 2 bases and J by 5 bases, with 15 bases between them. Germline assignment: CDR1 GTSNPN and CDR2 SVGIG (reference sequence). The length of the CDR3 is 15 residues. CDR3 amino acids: CAWSTGGVHTGELFF. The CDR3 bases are TGTGCCTGGAGTACTGGAGGGGTACATACCGGGGAGCTGTTTTTT.

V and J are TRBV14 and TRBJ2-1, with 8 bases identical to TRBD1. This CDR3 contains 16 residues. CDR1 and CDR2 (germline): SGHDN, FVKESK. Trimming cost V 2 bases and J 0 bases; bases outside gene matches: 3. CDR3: CASSQRTGSSYNEQFF. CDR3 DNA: TGTGCCAGCAGCCAACGGACAGGGAGCTCCTACAATGAGCAGTTCTTC.

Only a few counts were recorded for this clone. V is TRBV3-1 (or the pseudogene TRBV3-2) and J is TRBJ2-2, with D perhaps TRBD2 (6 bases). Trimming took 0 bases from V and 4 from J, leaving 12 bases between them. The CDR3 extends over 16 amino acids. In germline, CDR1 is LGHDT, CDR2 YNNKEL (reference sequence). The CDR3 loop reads CASSQERWGGTGELFF. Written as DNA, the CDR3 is TGTGCCAGCAGCCAAGAGCGTTGGGGAGGCACCGGGGAGCTGTTTTTT.

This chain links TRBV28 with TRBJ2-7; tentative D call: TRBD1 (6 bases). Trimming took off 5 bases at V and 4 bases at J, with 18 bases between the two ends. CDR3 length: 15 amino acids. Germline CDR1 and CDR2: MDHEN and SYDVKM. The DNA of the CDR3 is TGTGCCAGCAGTCCCCCCCTAGGGGGTGCGTACGAGCAGTACTTC. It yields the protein CASSPPLGGAYEQYF.